Listed below are T cell receptor beta chains from one sample, sequenced in a study of neoadjuvant nivolumab and ipilimumab in lung cancer. Using immunoSEQ multiplex PCR, the repertoire was profiled, and TCRdb retains in-frame clones only, with some absent. The top ten hold 2.5% to 3.5% of the sample, which has 39,000 or so clones, about 88% seen once. The starting material was peripheral blood, obtained before neoadjuvant nivolumab, alone or with ipilimumab. These receptors all stem from an adult with non-small cell lung cancer. CDR3s include the opening cysteine and the closing phenylalanine or tryptophan. Fields, in order: V gene, clone size, J gene, D gene, CDR3 protein, CDR3 DNA. The D gene is left open where the match is weak. Only part of the rows carry a size: once, few, many, or a class if the clone is expanded.

>TRBV21-1|-|TRBJ2-1|-
CASSNVRYEQFF
TGTGCCAGCAGCAACGTAAGGTATGAGCAGTTCTTC
>TRBV19|-|TRBJ2-7|-
CASSWGTGSYEQYF
TGTGCCAGTAGTTGGGGGACGGGTTCTTACGAGCAGTACTTC
>TRBV7-2|-|TRBJ2-5|-
CASSLSQSTQYF
TGTGCCAGCAGCTTATCGCAGTCGACCCAGTACTTC
>TRBV5-1|-|TRBJ2-2|TRBD1
CASSLSAGGAGELFF
TGCGCCAGCAGCTTGAGTGCAGGGGGAGCCGGGGAGCTGTTTTTT
>TRBV9|-|TRBJ1-2|-
CASSVEEETNYGYTF
TGTGCCAGCAGCGTAGAGGAGGAAACTAACTATGGCTACACCTTC
>TRBV29-1|-|TRBJ2-5|TRBD2
CSVKPGLSQETQYF
TGCAGCGTCAAGCCGGGACTATCACAAGAGACCCAGTACTTC
>TRBV27|-|TRBJ1-1|-
CASSLLASAGGEAFF
TGTGCCAGCAGTTTACTAGCCTCAGCAGGAGGCGAAGCTTTCTTT
>TRBV5-1|once|TRBJ2-2|TRBD2
CASSLVASGNTGELFF
TGCGCCAGCAGCTTGGTGGCTAGCGGGAACACCGGGGAGCTGTTTTTT
>TRBV5-4|-|TRBJ2-7|-
CASSLGAGGGRTYEQYF
TGTGCCAGCAGCTTGGGGGCAGGGGGCGGGAGGACCTACGAGCAGTACTTC
>TRBV5-1|once|TRBJ2-3|-
CASSARTDTSSTDTQYF
TGCGCCAGCAGCGCGCGGACCGACACCTCTAGCACAGATACGCAGTATTTT
>TRBV7-8|-|TRBJ2-5|TRBD2
CASSPEGSGGPRSTQYF
TGTGCCAGCAGCCCAGAAGGGTCGGGAGGGCCAAGATCGACCCAGTACTTC
>TRBV30|-|TRBJ2-7|TRBD1
CAWVRQGSYEQYF
TGTGCCTGGGTACGACAGGGATCCTACGAGCAGTACTTC
>TRBV7-9|-|TRBJ1-4|TRBD1
CASSLGQGATNEKLFF
TGTGCCAGCAGCTTAGGACAGGGGGCAACTAATGAAAAACTGTTTTTT
>TRBV5-4|-|TRBJ2-3|TRBD2
CASSISGRGGTDTQYF
TGTGCCAGCAGCATTAGCGGGAGGGGTGGCACAGATACGCAGTATTTT
>TRBV18|-|TRBJ2-7|-
CASSPDSSSYEQYF
TGTGCCAGCTCACCAGACAGTAGCTCCTACGAGCAGTACTTC
>TRBV5-8|-|TRBJ2-6|-
CASTTGTVSSGANVLTF
TGTGCCAGCACCACCGGGACCGTGAGCTCTGGGGCCAACGTCCTGACTTTC
>TRBV2|-|TRBJ2-3|-
CASIYASTDTQYF
TGTGCCAGCATTTACGCAAGCACAGATACGCAGTATTTT
>TRBV5-5|-|TRBJ1-1|-
CASLIEQAMNTEAFF
TGTGCCAGCTTGATTGAGCAGGCTATGAACACTGAAGCTTTCTTT
>TRBV7-3|-|TRBJ2-3|-
CASSLMQGTDTQYF
TGTGCCAGCAGCTTAATGCAGGGGACAGATACGCAGTATTTT
>TRBV19|-|TRBJ2-3|-
CASSDLDTQYF
TGTGCCAGTAGTGATCTAGATACGCAGTATTTT
>TRBV11-2|-|TRBJ2-5|-
CASSLGYQETQYF
TGTGCCAGCAGCTTAGGGTACCAAGAGACCCAGTACTTC
>TRBV7-3|-|TRBJ2-2|TRBD2
CASSLVAGGDGELFF
TGTGCCAGCAGCTTAGTGGCGGGAGGTGACGGGGAGCTGTTTTTT
>TRBV9|-|TRBJ1-4|-
CASSVGQPNEKLFF
TGTGCCAGCAGCGTCGGACAGCCGAATGAAAAACTGTTTTTT
>TRBV5-1|-|TRBJ2-1|-
CASASRGNEQFF
TGCGCCAGCGCCTCGAGGGGCAATGAGCAGTTCTTC
>TRBV28|-|TRBJ2-3|-
CASRLDYTQYF
TGTGCCAGCAGACTTGATTATACGCAGTATTTT
>TRBV5-1|once|TRBJ2-5|-
CASSLKAVVQETQYF
TGCGCCAGCAGCTTGAAGGCAGTCGTCCAAGAGACCCAGTACTTC
>TRBV19|-|TRBJ2-1|TRBD1
CASSFPNAGTGAYNEQFF
TGTGCCAGTAGCTTCCCAAACGCCGGGACAGGGGCCTACAATGAGCAGTTCTTC
>TRBV7-3|-|TRBJ1-1|-
CASSRTAGTVDTEAFF
TGTGCCAGCAGCCGAACAGCCGGAACCGTCGACACTGAAGCTTTCTTT
>TRBV4-2|-|TRBJ2-5|TRBD2
CASSQTGGSGRGETQYF
TGTGCCAGCAGCCAGACGGGAGGTAGCGGGAGGGGGGAGACCCAGTACTTC
>TRBV18|-|TRBJ1-1|-
CASSPSQGNTEAFF
TGTGCCAGCTCACCAAGCCAGGGGAACACTGAAGCTTTCTTT
>TRBV7-3|-|TRBJ2-7|-
CASSLTGGSPYEQYF
TGTGCCAGCAGCTTAACCGGTGGGAGTCCCTACGAGCAGTACTTC
>TRBV2|-|TRBJ2-3|-
CAQRGREDTQYF
TGTGCCCAGAGGGGGCGGGAAGATACGCAGTATTTT
>TRBV10-3|-|TRBJ2-3|-
CAISERPTRDTQYF
TGTGCCATCAGTGAGCGGCCTACACGAGATACGCAGTATTTT
>TRBV5-6|-|TRBJ2-3|-
CASSLEVGGVDTQYF
TGTGCCAGCAGCTTGGAGGTCGGAGGGGTTGATACGCAGTATTTT
>TRBV10-3|-|TRBJ2-1|-
CAISEGTYSYNEQFF
TGTGCCATCAGTGAAGGGACTTACTCCTACAATGAGCAGTTCTTC
>TRBV2|-|TRBJ2-7|-
CASSEASTGSF
TGTGCCAGCAGTGAAGCCAGCACCGGTAGCTTC
>TRBV19|-|TRBJ2-2|TRBD1
CASSWTGATGELFF
TGTGCCAGTAGTTGGACAGGAGCAACCGGGGAGCTGTTTTTT
>TRBV6-1|once|TRBJ2-1|-
CASQYNEQFF
TGTGCCAGCCAATACAATGAGCAGTTCTTC
>TRBV7-3|-|TRBJ1-1|-
CASSLGGETTEAFF
TGTGCCAGCAGCTTAGGCGGGGAGACCACTGAAGCTTTCTTT
>TRBV12-2|-|TRBJ2-3|-
CASRLTSGNTDTQYF
TGTGCAAGTCGCCTGACTAGCGGCAACACAGATACGCAGTATTTT
>TRBV4-1|-|TRBJ2-7|-
CASSQEPGRHEQYF
TGCGCCAGCAGCCAAGAACCGGGACGACACGAGCAGTACTTC
>TRBV5-1|-|TRBJ2-2|TRBD2
CASSPGLATGELFF
TGCGCCAGCAGTCCAGGACTAGCGACCGGGGAGCTGTTTTTT
>TRBV19|-|TRBJ1-5|-
CASRTRTPDSNQPQHF
TGTGCCAGTCGCACTCGGACGCCAGATAGCAATCAGCCCCAGCATTTT
>TRBV30|-|TRBJ1-1|-
CAWSITGKTEAFF
TGTGCCTGGAGTATAACAGGAAAAACTGAAGCTTTCTTT
>TRBV5-8|medium-sized|TRBJ1-3|-
CASSLGQSSSGNTIYF
TGTGCCAGCAGCTTGGGACAGTCTTCCTCTGGAAACACCATATATTTT
>TRBV11-1|-|TRBJ1-5|-
CASSLSSAYNQPQHF
TGTGCCAGCAGCTTATCATCAGCCTACAATCAGCCCCAGCATTTT
>TRBV5-1|-|TRBJ1-4|-
CASNGGSLASEKLFF
TGCGCCAGCAACGGAGGGTCCTTGGCCTCCGAAAAACTGTTTTTT
>TRBV5-1|few|TRBJ1-1|-
CASSRGSDEAFF
TGCGCCAGCAGCCGGGGTAGCGATGAAGCTTTCTTT
>TRBV28|-|TRBJ1-5|TRBD1
CASSSGQGDQPQHF
TGTGCCAGCAGTTCTGGACAGGGCGATCAGCCCCAGCATTTT
>TRBV5-1|-|TRBJ2-2|TRBD1
CASSWMTGATGELFF
TGCGCCAGCAGCTGGATGACAGGGGCCACCGGGGAGCTGTTTTTT
>TRBV7-9|-|TRBJ2-1|-
CASVPGRPSQDEQFF
TGTGCCAGCGTCCCGGGACGCCCCTCCCAGGATGAGCAGTTCTTC
>TRBV7-3|-|TRBJ2-7|TRBD2
CASSPEPTRLAQYEQYF
TGTGCCAGCAGCCCCGAACCGACGCGACTAGCCCAGTACGAGCAGTACTTC
>TRBV7-9|once|TRBJ2-1|TRBD2
CASGTRGPNEQFF
TGTGCCAGCGGGACTAGGGGCCCCAATGAGCAGTTCTTC
>TRBV19|-|TRBJ2-1|-
CASSPGGGEGSYNEQFF
TGTGCCAGTAGTCCCGGCGGAGGGGAAGGCTCCTACAATGAGCAGTTCTTC
>TRBV6-1|-|TRBJ2-3|TRBD1
CASSPRTGLDTQYF
TGTGCCAGCAGTCCCCGGACAGGGTTAGATACGCAGTATTTT
>TRBV7-9|-|TRBJ2-1|TRBD1
CASSSTISDRGGYNEQFF
TGTGCCAGCAGCTCTACAATTTCGGACAGGGGGGGGTACAATGAGCAGTTCTTC
>TRBV5-8|-|TRBJ2-7|-
CASSLYREIVEQYF
TGTGCCAGCAGCTTGTACAGGGAGATAGTAGAGCAGTACTTC
>TRBV5-1|-|TRBJ1-1|-
CASSLEGNTEAFF
TGCGCCAGCAGCTTGGAAGGGAACACTGAAGCTTTCTTT
>TRBV2|-|TRBJ2-3|TRBD2
CASSEGEGDTQYF
TGTGCCAGCAGTGAGGGGGAGGGGGATACGCAGTATTTT